Below, 3 T cell receptor beta chains from the same sample are listed, as sequenced in a study of siplizumab effects on memory and regulatory T cells. Only in-frame clones appear in the TCRdb table, and some are missing; sequencing was by immunoSEQ multiplex PCR. The sample has about 120,000 clones; roughly 94% are singletons. Sequenced material: non-Treg CD4+ T cells sorted from blood. Receptor source: a human donor in good health.

The rearrangement uses TRBV5-1 and TRBJ2-1, with 8 bases that match TRBD2. Germline assignment: CDR1 SGHRS and CDR2 YFSETQ. This CDR3 is built from 15 residues. V shed 0 bases and J 7 bases; nucleotides not matched to a gene: 6. CDR3 nucleotide sequence: TGCGCCAGCAGCTTGGTGAGCGGGAGCGAGAATGAGCAGTTCTTC. This sequence encodes CASSLVSGSENEQFF.

The chain has TRBV21-1 and TRBJ1-2; no DNA check was done on the table's D call, TRBD1. TRBV21-1 has pseudogene status. CDR3 length: 18 amino acids. This CDR3 reads CASSVCPRTGDFNYGYTF. The CDR3 coding sequence is TGTGCCAGCAGCGTCTGCCCCCGGACAGGGGACTTTAACTATGGCTACACCTTC.

The rearrangement joins TRBV6-5 to TRBJ2-3; no reliable D call. Germline V gene sequence: CDR1 MNHEY, CDR2 SVGAGI. The CDR3 runs 15 residues. Trimming took 5 bases from V and 6 from J, leaving 18 bases between them. The CDR3 loop is CASSRTASYPDTQYF. The CDR3, as DNA: TGTGCCAGCAGTCGGACCGCGTCGTATCCGGATACGCAGTATTTT.